This T cell receptor beta chain appears in the sequencing data of a study of blood T cell repertoires in COVID-19. Looking at the study overall: The United States, Italy and Spain provided the acute and convalescent COVID-19 samples. The analysed material was cDNA or gDNA that came from T cells, B-cell-depleted T cells, or PBMCs.

The method was immunoSEQ multiplex PCR; TCRdb's version includes in-frame clones alone and lacks a portion of them. The sample lists around 290,000 clones; about 90% were seen once. This sequence originates from a woman aged 45-65 years who had recovered from COVID-19. Sample: peripheral blood.

The chain's CDR3 is CAWVRDRGPYEQYF. The CDR3 region has the DNA TGTGCCTGGGTACGGGACAGGGGGCCTTACGAGCAGTACTTC. The chain is built from TRBV30 and TRBJ2-7; TRBD1 agrees at 12 bases. Germline CDR1 is GTSNPN and CDR2 is SVGIG (reference sequence). V trimming: 5 bases; J trimming: 4 bases; junction bases outside the gene matches: 6. The CDR3 extends over 14 amino acids.